The rows below give T cell receptor beta chains drawn from one sample of a study of glioma-infiltrating T cells after dendritic cell vaccination. Generated by immunoSEQ multiplex PCR, the TCRdb table keeps only in-frame clones and is missing some. The sample consists of 75,000 to 100,000 clones, approximately 80% of them appearing once. The starting material was blood, obtained before dendritic cell vaccination. The source is a human donor with glioblastoma. Each CDR3 is given with its conserved first and last residue. Each record gives: clone size, V gene, J gene, D gene, CDR3 protein, CDR3 DNA. A D gene is named only where the DNA matches it firmly. Clone size is stated in some rows and not others, as once, few, many or a class when expanded.

size: few; V: TRBV29-1; J: TRBJ2-5; D: TRBD1; CDR3: CSAGQDQETQYF; DNA: TGCAGCGCGGGACAGGACCAAGAGACCCAGTACTTC
size: .; V: TRBV10-3; J: TRBJ1-6; D: .; CDR3: CAIKAGGQSNSPLHF; DNA: TGTGCCATCAAAGCAGGCGGGCAGTCTAATTCACCCCTCCACTTT
size: .; V: TRBV4-1; J: TRBJ2-7; D: .; CDR3: CASSQDRWAVAQLPSYELYF; DNA: TGCGCCAGCAGCCAAGATCGGTGGGCAGTTGCCCAACTCCCCTCCTACGAGCTGTACTTC
size: few; V: TRBV6-6; J: TRBJ1-2; D: TRBD1; CDR3: CASSGQGLDGYTF; DNA: TGTGCCAGCAGCGGACAGGGTCTGGATGGCTACACCTTC
size: .; V: TRBV7-9; J: TRBJ1-3; D: TRBD1; CDR3: CASSSPRDRLLGNTIYF; DNA: TGTGCCAGCAGCTCCCCGCGGGACAGGTTGCTTGGAAACACCATATATTTT
size: .; V: TRBV5-1; J: TRBJ1-2; D: .; CDR3: CASSLVGGGPVSAYTF; DNA: TGCGCCAGCAGCTTGGTTGGTGGAGGCCCCGTATCTGCCTACACCTTC
size: .; V: TRBV15; J: TRBJ2-5; D: .; CDR3: CATSRTGSIQETQYF; DNA: TGTGCCACCAGCAGGACAGGCTCCATCCAAGAGACCCAGTACTTC
size: .; V: TRBV19; J: TRBJ1-5; D: TRBD1; CDR3: CASSIGTGGQPQHF; DNA: TGTGCCAGTAGTATCGGGACAGGGGGACAGCCCCAGCATTTT
size: .; V: TRBV5-1; J: TRBJ1-2; D: .; CDR3: CARRTAHSAYGYTF; DNA: TGCGCCAGAAGAACCGCGCACAGTGCCTATGGCTACACCTTC
size: .; V: TRBV30; J: TRBJ2-5; D: TRBD2; CDR3: CAWNVPGLGGETQYF; DNA: TGTGCCTGGAACGTCCCGGGACTAGGGGGAGAGACCCAGTACTTC
size: .; V: TRBV9; J: TRBJ2-3; D: TRBD2; CDR3: CASSVDVGGQDTQYF; DNA: TGTGCCAGCAGCGTAGATGTGGGAGGGCAAGATACGCAGTATTTT
size: .; V: TRBV7-9; J: TRBJ2-7; D: TRBD1; CDR3: CASSRWISSGTGGHEQYF; DNA: TGTGCCAGCAGCCGTTGGATATCTTCCGGGACAGGGGGCCACGAGCAGTACTTC
size: .; V: TRBV6-1; J: TRBJ1-3; D: .; CDR3: CASTMSPSGNTIYF; DNA: TGTGCCAGCACTATGAGCCCCTCTGGAAACACCATATATTTT
size: once; V: TRBV5-1; J: TRBJ1-1; D: TRBD1; CDR3: CASSSKTGGRWTEAFF; DNA: TGCGCCAGCAGCTCCAAGACAGGGGGGCGATGGACTGAAGCTTTCTTT
size: .; V: TRBV7-2; J: TRBJ2-7; D: .; CDR3: CASSLQSGRDYEQYF; DNA: TGTGCCAGCAGCTTACAATCAGGGCGGGATTACGAGCAGTACTTC
size: .; V: TRBV20-1; J: TRBJ2-4; D: .; CDR3: CSAGGRNIQYF; DNA: TGCAGTGCTGGCGGTAGGAACATTCAGTACTTC
size: .; V: TRBV2; J: TRBJ2-4; D: .; CDR3: CASSARLNIQYF; DNA: TGTGCCAGCAGTGCTAGGTTAAACATTCAGTACTTC
size: .; V: TRBV7-9; J: TRBJ1-2; D: .; CDR3: CASSLMATPDIGYTF; DNA: TGTGCCAGCAGCTTAATGGCAACCCCAGATATTGGCTACACCTTC
size: .; V: TRBV5-4; J: TRBJ1-1; D: TRBD1; CDR3: CASRTSKGTGYFEAFF; DNA: TGTGCCAGCAGGACGAGTAAAGGGACAGGGTATTTTGAAGCTTTCTTT
size: .; V: TRBV6-1; J: TRBJ2-2; D: TRBD1; CDR3: CASSRTGNTGELFF; DNA: TGTGCCAGCAGCCGGACAGGAAACACCGGGGAGCTGTTTTTT
size: .; V: TRBV5-6; J: TRBJ2-5; D: .; CDR3: CASTALSGLETQYF; DNA: TGTGCCAGCACCGCTTTATCAGGGTTGGAGACCCAGTACTTC
size: .; V: TRBV5-1; J: TRBJ2-1; D: TRBD2; CDR3: CASSLVGTSYNEQFF; DNA: TGCGCCAGCAGCTTGGTCGGGACTAGCTACAATGAGCAGTTCTTC
size: .; V: TRBV7-9; J: TRBJ1-2; D: .; CDR3: CASSPRSAATSYYGYTF; DNA: TGTGCCAGCAGCCCCCGCTCGGCAGCGACCTCGTACTATGGCTACACCTTC
size: .; V: TRBV15; J: TRBJ2-1; D: .; CDR3: CATSRDTPNEQFF; DNA: TGTGCCACCAGCAGAGATACTCCTAATGAGCAGTTCTTC
size: few; V: TRBV5-6; J: TRBJ1-5; D: .; CDR3: CASSSGRKGQPQHF; DNA: TGTGCCAGCAGCTCCGGTCGGAAGGGGCAGCCCCAGCATTTT
size: .; V: TRBV9; J: TRBJ1-3; D: .; CDR3: CASSVGRKVPSGNTIYF; DNA: TGTGCCAGCAGCGTGGGCAGGAAGGTCCCCTCTGGAAACACCATATATTTT
size: .; V: TRBV19; J: TRBJ1-2; D: TRBD1; CDR3: CASNPQGNYGYTF; DNA: TGTGCCAGTAACCCACAGGGGAACTATGGCTACACCTTC
size: .; V: TRBV7-8; J: TRBJ1-2; D: .; CDR3: CASSNTIGTFYGYTF; DNA: TGTGCCAGCAGCAACACCATTGGGACATTTTATGGCTACACCTTC
size: few; V: TRBV5-1; J: TRBJ1-1; D: .; CDR3: CASSLFGEGTEAFF; DNA: TGCGCCAGCAGCTTGTTCGGGGAGGGCACTGAAGCTTTCTTT
size: .; V: TRBV6-6; J: TRBJ1-2; D: TRBD1; CDR3: CASLGGQGRGYTF; DNA: TGTGCCAGCCTAGGGGGACAGGGTCGAGGCTACACCTTC
size: .; V: TRBV5-1; J: TRBJ2-3; D: .; CDR3: CASSLPESDTQYF; DNA: TGCGCCAGCAGCTTGCCGGAGTCCGATACGCAGTATTTT
size: .; V: TRBV6-5; J: TRBJ1-2; D: TRBD1; CDR3: CASREQGAAGGYTF; DNA: TGTGCCAGCAGGGAACAGGGGGCCGCGGGAGGCTACACCTTC
size: .; V: TRBV28; J: TRBJ2-7; D: TRBD1; CDR3: CASYRTGGNYEQYF; DNA: TGTGCCAGCTACAGGACAGGGGGCAACTACGAGCAGTACTTC
size: .; V: TRBV7-7; J: TRBJ2-2; D: TRBD1; CDR3: CASSLGTGGNGELFF; DNA: TGTGCTAGCAGCTTGGGAACAGGGGGCAACGGGGAGCTGTTTTTT
size: .; V: TRBV7-9; J: TRBJ2-2; D: TRBD1; CDR3: CASSWGQYTGELFF; DNA: TGTGCCAGCAGCTGGGGACAGTACACCGGGGAGCTGTTTTTT
size: .; V: TRBV7-6; J: TRBJ2-3; D: .; CDR3: CASSSLYRLGPDTQYF; DNA: TGTGCCAGCAGCTCACTTTACCGACTAGGCCCAGATACGCAGTATTTT
size: .; V: TRBV27; J: TRBJ1-5; D: .; CDR3: CASSFRGGGNQPQHF; DNA: TGTGCCAGCAGTTTTAGGGGAGGAGGCAATCAGCCCCAGCATTTT
size: .; V: TRBV29-1; J: TRBJ2-7; D: TRBD2; CDR3: CSVIPGTSRAYEQYF; DNA: TGCAGCGTTATTCCCGGGACTAGCAGGGCCTACGAGCAGTACTTC
size: .; V: TRBV10-1; J: TRBJ1-1; D: .; CDR3: CASSARNTEAFF; DNA: TGCGCCAGCAGTGCGAGGAACACTGAAGCTTTCTTT
size: .; V: TRBV11-3; J: TRBJ2-1; D: TRBD2; CDR3: CASSLDPGGVEQFF; DNA: TGTGCCAGCAGCTTAGATCCGGGGGGGGTTGAGCAGTTCTTC
size: .; V: TRBV27; J: TRBJ1-6; D: TRBD1; CDR3: CASSRTGVGNSPLHF; DNA: TGTGCCAGCAGTCGGACAGGGGTCGGTAATTCACCCCTCCACTTT
size: .; V: TRBV5-1; J: TRBJ1-2; D: TRBD1; CDR3: CASSLARGQSTYGYTF; DNA: TGCGCCAGCAGCTTGGCCAGGGGACAGAGTACCTATGGCTACACCTTC
size: .; V: TRBV4-2; J: TRBJ1-4; D: .; CDR3: CASSQQAATNEKLFF; DNA: TGTGCCAGCAGCCAACAGGCCGCCACTAATGAAAAACTGTTTTTT
size: .; V: TRBV30; J: TRBJ2-3; D: TRBD2; CDR3: CAWDGLAGNTQYF; DNA: TGTGCCTGGGACGGACTAGCGGGAAATACGCAGTATTTT
size: .; V: TRBV27; J: TRBJ1-6; D: .; CDR3: CASSFRQDHGYNSPLHF; DNA: TGTGCCAGCAGTTTTAGACAGGATCATGGCTATAATTCACCCCTCCACTTT
size: once; V: TRBV2; J: TRBJ2-1; D: TRBD2; CDR3: CASSPIAGPLYNEQFF; DNA: TGTGCCAGCAGTCCAATAGCGGGACCTCTATACAATGAGCAGTTCTTC
size: .; V: TRBV6-5; J: TRBJ1-1; D: .; CDR3: CAGRPDWQNTEAFF; DNA: TGTGCCGGACGACCGGACTGGCAGAACACTGAAGCTTTCTTT
size: .; V: TRBV6-5; J: TRBJ1-1; D: TRBD1; CDR3: CASRRTGKNTEAFF; DNA: TGTGCCAGCAGAAGGACAGGGAAAAACACTGAAGCTTTCTTT
size: .; V: TRBV10-2; J: TRBJ2-5; D: .; CDR3: CASGGQGAQYF; DNA: TGCGCCAGCGGAGGGCAGGGGGCCCAGTACTTC
size: .; V: TRBV19; J: TRBJ1-2; D: TRBD1; CDR3: CASSSGQVAYGYTF; DNA: TGTGCCAGTAGTAGCGGACAGGTTGCCTATGGCTACACCTTC
size: .; V: TRBV19; J: TRBJ1-2; D: TRBD1; CDR3: CASSKKGPGQGFGFYGYTF; DNA: TGTGCCAGTAGTAAAAAAGGGCCGGGACAGGGATTCGGTTTCTATGGCTACACCTTC
size: few; V: TRBV10-3; J: TRBJ1-1; D: .; CDR3: CASRKQSMDTEAFF; DNA: TGTGCCAGCAGAAAACAATCCATGGACACTGAAGCTTTCTTT
size: few; V: TRBV5-8; J: TRBJ2-2; D: TRBD1; CDR3: CASSETGILNTGELFF; DNA: TGTGCCAGCAGCGAGACAGGGATTCTGAACACCGGGGAGCTGTTTTTT
size: .; V: TRBV19; J: TRBJ1-1; D: .; CDR3: CASSMGGPVNTEAFF; DNA: TGTGCCAGTAGTATGGGGGGTCCAGTGAACACTGAAGCTTTCTTT
size: .; V: TRBV5-8; J: TRBJ1-4; D: TRBD1; CDR3: CASSPGQGANEKLFF; DNA: TGTGCCAGCAGCCCAGGACAGGGGGCTAATGAAAAACTGTTTTTT
size: .; V: TRBV14; J: TRBJ1-2; D: .; CDR3: CASSQRAGEFDYGYTF; DNA: TGTGCCAGCAGCCAGAGGGCAGGGGAGTTCGACTATGGCTACACCTTC
size: .; V: TRBV5-1; J: TRBJ1-2; D: TRBD1; CDR3: CASRDREEGYTF; DNA: TGCGCCAGCCGCGACAGGGAGGAGGGCTACACCTTC
size: once; V: TRBV19; J: TRBJ1-2; D: TRBD1; CDR3: CASSNPAGGWYGYTF; DNA: TGTGCCAGTAGTAATCCGGCAGGGGGTTGGTATGGCTACACCTTC
size: .; V: TRBV19; J: TRBJ2-7; D: TRBD1; CDR3: CASSMMIRTGTVSSYEQYF; DNA: TGTGCCAGTAGTATGATGATAAGAACCGGGACAGTAAGCTCCTACGAGCAGTACTTC
size: .; V: TRBV6-6; J: TRBJ2-7; D: TRBD1; CDR3: CASRGQGFNEQYF; DNA: TGTGCCAGCAGGGGACAGGGGTTCAACGAGCAGTACTTC